These 18 T cell receptor beta chains were sequenced from one sample in a study of early T cells in non-severe SARS-CoV-2 infection. In TCRdb, the 5' RACE reads were re-called with MiXCR into one record per CDR3 protein. The sample records about 48,000 distinct CDR3 sequences, around 6.5% being singletons. The material was whole blood, obtained at baseline. The receptors were gathered from an adult who was a healthcare worker with PCR-confirmed SARS-CoV-2 infection or an uninfected control (not recorded which).

This clonotype has only a few counts. The rearrangement links TRBV3-1 to TRBJ2-4, with a weak D call TRBD1 (6 bases). Looked up from germline, CDR1 is LGHDT and CDR2 is YNNKEL (reference sequence). The CDR3 loop spans 14 amino acids. Deletions cut 4 bases from V and 0 bases from J, with 7 bases between. The CDR3 loop reads CASSRTVAKNIQYF. The CDR3 nucleotides are TGTGCCAGCAGCCGGACAGTAGCCAAAAACATTCAGTACTTC.

This clonotype showed up many times. The chain couples TRBV20-1 to TRBJ2-5; D is uncertain. Trimming removed 2 bases at V and 2 bases at J, with 12 bases between. This CDR3 is built from 14 residues. CDR1 DFQATT and CDR2 SNEGSKA come from the germline V gene (reference sequence). CDR3 residues: CSARRWEPQETQYF. CDR3 bases: TGCAGTGCTAGAAGGTGGGAACCACAAGAGACCCAGTACTTC.

This clonotype was observed at least ten times. V gene TRBV20-1 combines with J gene TRBJ2-1, with D perhaps TRBD1 or TRBD2 (5 bases each). Trimming removed 3 bases at V and 5 bases at J, with 17 bases between. Germline CDR1 DFQATT, CDR2 SNEGSKA (reference sequence). The CDR3 length is 15 residues. This CDR3 reads CSASTGTTLNNEQFF. Here the CDR3 DNA reads TGCAGTGCTAGTACCGGGACCACCCTAAACAATGAGCAGTTCTTC.

This clonotype was observed many times. The genes are TRBV5-1 and TRBJ1-1; D not certain. The CDR3 has 15 amino acids. Deletions cut 0 bases from V and 0 bases from J, with 9 bases between. Germline CDR1 and CDR2: SGHRS and YFSETQ. Here the CDR3 DNA reads TGCGCCAGCAGCTTGGTAGCAGTCATGAACACTGAAGCTTTCTTT. It is translated as CASSLVAVMNTEAFF.

This clonotype came up a few times. V and J are TRBV4-2 and TRBJ2-2; TRBD2 aligns across 12 bases. The V and J ends lost 1 base and 4 bases, in that order; junction bases with no gene match: 1. CDR1 and CDR2 from the germline V gene are LGHNA and YNFKEQ. CDR3 size: 16 residues. The DNA for the CDR3 is TGTGCCAGCAGCCAAGGGACTAGCGGGATCACCGGGGAGCTGTTTTTT. Translating gives CASSQGTSGITGELFF.

The chain is built from TRBV6-5 and TRBJ2-3; perhaps TRBD2 as D (5 bases). This CDR3 is 17 amino acids long. Trimming took 4 bases from V and 6 from J, leaving 23 bases between them. Germline V gives CDR1 MNHEY, CDR2 SVGAGI. CDR3 sequence: CASSSNHPGFRRDTQYF. DNA for the CDR3: TGTGCCAGCAGTTCGAACCATCCGGGATTCCGGAGGGATACGCAGTATTTT.

The V call is TRBV7-3, the J call TRBJ2-3, with 7 bases matching TRBD2. V lost 2 bases to trimming and J lost 6 bases; unmatched junction nucleotides: 5. Germline V CDR1 and CDR2: SGHTA, FQGTGA. This CDR3 spans 14 amino acids. The CDR3 here is CASSLDGRRDTQYF. The DNA for the CDR3 is TGTGCCAGCAGCTTAGACGGGAGGAGGGATACGCAGTATTTT. Using reference TRBV7-3 and TRBJ2-3 for the parts outside the CDR3, the full variable domain is GAGVSQTPSNKVTEKGKYVELRCDPISGHTALYWYRQSLGQGPEFLIYFQGTGAADDSGLPNDRFFAVRPEGSVSTLKIQRTERGDSAVYLCASSLDGRRDTQYFGPGTRLTVL.

This clonotype has at least ten counts. The V gene is TRBV28, the J gene TRBJ2-3, with D possibly matching TRBD1 (6 bases). Germline CDR1 MDHEN, CDR2 SYDVKM. Trimming pared 5 bases from V and 0 bases from J, leaving 24 bases between. The CDR3 is 19 residues long. The CDR3 reads CASSRVRAGELPSTDTQYF. As DNA, the CDR3 is TGTGCCAGCAGTCGCGTCCGGGCAGGGGAACTGCCCAGCACAGATACGCAGTATTTT. The full variable domain, with the rest looked up from reference TRBV28 and TRBJ2-3, is DVKVTQSSRYLVKRTGEKVFLECVQDMDHENMFWYRQDPGLGLRLIYFSYDVKMKEKGDIPEGYSVSREKKERFSLILESASTNQTSMYLCASSRVRAGELPSTDTQYFGPGTRLTVL.

In its sample, this clonotype was seen many times. The rearrangement links TRBV3-1 to TRBJ2-7; D may be TRBD1 or TRBD2 (5 bases each). This CDR3 contains 14 residues. Germline V lookup: CDR1 LGHDT, CDR2 YNNKEL (reference sequence). V lost 3 bases, J lost 2 bases, and 11 bases lay in between. The CDR3 DNA sequence: TGTGCCAGCAGCCATCGGCAGGGAGCCTACGAGCAGTACTTC. Its protein product is CASSHRQGAYEQYF.

This clonotype was counted at least ten times. The chain carries TRBV27 and TRBJ2-5; TRBD2 might be the D (6 bases). Trimming pared 5 bases from V and 0 bases from J, leaving 13 bases between. The germline V gene has CDR1 MNHEY and CDR2 SMNVEV (reference sequence). The CDR3 length is 15 residues. The CDR3 DNA sequence: TGTGCCAGCAGTCTTAGCGGAGCGGACCAAGAGACCCAGTACTTC. It yields the protein CASSLSGADQETQYF.

This clonotype was seen many times. The chain uses TRBV12-3 or TRBV12-4 and TRBJ2-7; D unclear. The CDR3 totals 14 residues. The germline V and J ends were trimmed by 6 bases and 1 base, with 13 bases remaining between them. The CDR3 DNA is TGTGCCAGCAGCCTAAATACAGCGTCCTACGAGCAGTACTTC. This encodes CASSLNTASYEQYF.

This clonotype was seen many times. The chain carries TRBV5-1 and TRBJ1-5, with D hard to call. CDR1 is SGHRS and CDR2 is YFSETQ in the germline V gene. The ends were cut back, 2 bases at V and 0 bases at J, with 9 bases in the middle. The CDR3 contains 15 residues. The CDR3 here is CASSLDAYSNQPQHF. CDR3 bases: TGCGCCAGCAGCTTAGACGCGTATAGCAATCAGCCCCAGCATTTT.

This clonotype was detected a few times. The J gene is TRBJ2-5, the V gene TRBV25-1; D ambiguous. Germline V gene lookup returns CDR1 MGHDK and CDR2 SYGVNS. The CDR3 sequence is 15 residues long. Trimming pared 1 base from V and 2 bases from J, leaving 11 bases between. CDR3 sequence (DNA): TGTGCCAGCAGTGAATTTAGGGCACAACAAGAGACCCAGTACTTC. This encodes CASSEFRAQQETQYF.

As to this clonotype: At one end, the junction sequence differs from germline, possibly due to a read error. The J gene is TRBJ2-3, the V gene TRBV9; D ambiguous. In germline, CDR1 is SGDLS, CDR2 YYNGEE. The CDR3 extends over 16 amino acids. The CDR3 is CASSVGLPAHTNTQYF. CDR3 bases: TGTGCCAGCAGCGTAGGTCTACCAGCCCACACAAATACGCAGTATTTT. The complete variable domain, with remaining parts taken from reference TRBV9 and TRBJ2-3, reads DSGVTQTPKHLITATGQRVTLRCSPRSGDLSVYWYQQSLDQGLQFLIQYYNGEERAKGNILERFSAQQFPDLHSELNLSSLELGDSALYFCASSVGLPAHTNTQYFGPGTRLTVL.

The CDR3 loop reads CSAEPGLASNEQFF. CDR3 DNA sequence: TGCAGTGCTGAACCGGGACTAGCGTCCAATGAGCAGTTCTTC. The chain couples TRBV20-1 to TRBJ2-1; the match to TRBD2 covers 10 bases. CDR1 and CDR2 from the germline V gene are DFQATT and SNEGSKA (reference sequence). J gave up 6 bases and V 5 bases, and 7 bases lay outside the gene matches. The CDR3 is 14 residues long.

This clonotype occurred a few times. This chain connects TRBV2 to TRBJ2-7; the D gene is possibly TRBD2 (5 bases). Deletions cut 6 bases from V and 0 bases from J, with 6 bases between. Germline V gene sequence: CDR1 SNHLY, CDR2 FYNNEI. The CDR3 runs to 12 residues. CDR3 in amino acids: CASRRDSYEQYF. CDR3 DNA sequence: TGTGCCAGCAGGAGGGACTCCTACGAGCAGTACTTC.

This chain connects TRBV6-2 or TRBV6-3 to TRBJ1-1; weak D call: TRBD1 (5 bases). Trimming left V 5 bases short and J 6 bases short, with 13 bases between. This CDR3 has 13 amino acids. Germline-derived CDR1 and CDR2 are MNHEY and SVGEGT. CDR3 DNA: TGTGCCAGCAGTCTAGGGACGGTAGCTGAAGCTTTCTTT. It encodes CASSLGTVAEAFF.

The chain uses TRBV20-1 and TRBJ2-5, with D possibly being TRBD1 (5 bases). V lost 3 bases to trimming and J lost 4 bases, with 18 bases between them. This CDR3 is built from 15 residues. The V gene's germline CDR1 is DFQATT and CDR2 SNEGSKA (reference sequence). CDR3 residues: CSASLPTRRGETQYF. The CDR3 DNA reads TGCAGTGCTAGTTTACCGACAAGAAGGGGAGAGACCCAGTACTTC.